These 27 T cell receptor beta chains were all obtained from the same sample, sequenced in a study of beta chain features in type 1 diabetes. Study-wide findings and caveats: For Type 1 diabetes patients, all four CD4+ subsets carried TCRB CDR3s that were moderately but significantly shorter.

The entirety of the isolated RNA underwent reverse transcription, so expressed TCRB transcripts were sequenced. The table came from immunoSEQ multiplex PCR; TCRdb's copy has only in-frame clones and leaves some out. The top ten hold roughly 0.75% of the sample, which has under 150,000 clones, around 8.8% seen once. These receptors lack a known antigen. Sequences were obtained from central memory CD4+ T cells from blood. All receptors derive from a man under 40 with type 1 diabetes.

The chain combines TRBV7-2 with TRBJ1-1, with 8 nucleotides matching TRBD1. Trimming removed 1 base from V and 0 bases from J; junction bases left unmatched: 4. In germline, CDR1 is SGHTA, CDR2 FQGNSA. This CDR3 is 16 amino acids long. The CDR3 is CASSLDYRGLNTEAFF. The CDR3 coding sequence is TGTGCCAGCAGCTTAGACTACAGGGGGTTGAACACTGAAGCTTTCTTT.

The V and J genes are TRBV30 and TRBJ1-1, with D perhaps TRBD1 (5 bases). The CDR3 extends over 10 amino acids. Germline V gene data show CDR1 as GTSNPN and CDR2 as SVGIG (reference sequence). The V end was cut by 5 bases, the J end by 10 bases, with 11 bases between. The CDR3 DNA is TGTGCCTGGGGGGGGTGGAGAGCTTTCTTT. It is translated as CAWGGWRAFF.

This clone was counted a few times. The chain is built from TRBV5-4 and TRBJ2-3, with 7 bases matching TRBD1. The CDR3 sequence is 15 residues long. J lost 4 bases, V lost 2 bases, and 7 bases had no gene match. CDR1 and CDR2 from the germline V gene are SGHNT and YYREEE (reference sequence). This chain's CDR3 is CASSFGVQGADTQYF. In DNA, the CDR3 is TGTGCCAGCAGCTTTGGGGTCCAGGGGGCAGATACGCAGTATTTT. Supplemented by reference TRBV5-4 and TRBJ2-3, the full variable domain reads ETGVTQSPTHLIKTRGQQVTLRCSSQSGHNTVSWYQQALGQGPQFIFQYYREEENGRGNFPPRFSGLQFPNYSSELNVNALELDDSALYLCASSFGVQGADTQYFGPGTRLTVL.

The chain has TRBV9 and TRBJ2-2; tentative D call: TRBD1 (5 bases). Germline V gives CDR1 SGDLS, CDR2 YYNGEE. The CDR3 contains 15 residues. V lost 0 bases, J lost 0 bases, and 6 bases lay in between. The CDR3 DNA reads as TGTGCCAGCAGCGTAGGACAGACGAACACCGGGGAGCTGTTTTTT. It is translated as CASSVGQTNTGELFF.

The J gene is TRBJ1-2, the V gene TRBV9; 10 nucleotides agree with TRBD1. The V segment lost 6 bases and the J segment 8 bases; nucleotides outside the gene matches: 10. The CDR3 length is 14 residues. CDR1 SGDLS and CDR2 YYNGEE come from the germline V gene. As DNA, the CDR3 is TGTGCCAGCATATCAGGGACAGGGGATTACGGCTACACCTTC. Its translation is CASISGTGDYGYTF.

The rearrangement uses TRBV6-6 and TRBJ1-6, with D unclear. The V end lost 9 bases, the J end lost 8 bases, and 23 bases lay between the germline ends. CDR1 MNHNY and CDR2 SVGAGI come from the germline V gene (reference sequence). This CDR3 has 16 amino acids. CDR3 residues: CARRRIPSVRDSPLHF. The DNA of the CDR3 is TGTGCCAGAAGACGGATCCCATCGGTCCGGGATTCACCCCTCCACTTT.

This clone was found a few times. V usage is TRBV9 and J usage is TRBJ2-1; perhaps TRBD2 as D (6 bases). The CDR3 runs 15 residues. Germline lookup yields CDR1 SGDLS and CDR2 YYNGEE. Trimming took off 2 bases at V and 0 bases at J, with 9 bases between the two ends. DNA of the CDR3: TGTGCCAGCAGCGTTTGGGGGGACTCCTACAATGAGCAGTTCTTC. It codes for CASSVWGDSYNEQFF.

This clone was observed a few times. This chain joins TRBV5-8 and TRBJ1-3; TRBD1 is a possible D gene (6 bases). The CDR3 extends over 15 amino acids. Trimming took off 0 bases at V and 4 bases at J, with 11 bases between the two ends. Germline-derived CDR1 and CDR2 are SGHTS and YDEGEE. As DNA, the CDR3 is TGTGCCAGCAGCTTGGACAGGGTGACCGGAAACACCATATATTTT. Its translation is CASSLDRVTGNTIYF.

The V gene is TRBV2, the J gene TRBJ1-4; D may be TRBD1 (5 bases). The CDR3 covers 13 residues. V was pared by 8 bases and J by 8 bases, with 15 bases between. Germline assignment: CDR1 SNHLY and CDR2 FYNNEI. CDR3 sequence reads: CASGPQAGEKLFF. CDR3 sequence (DNA): TGTGCCAGCGGGCCACAGGCTGGGGAAAAACTGTTTTTT.

The chain is built from TRBV6-5 and TRBJ1-3; D ambiguous. Trimming removed 0 bases at V and 4 bases at J, with 13 bases between. The CDR3 is 16 amino acids. Germline V CDR1 and CDR2: MNHEY, SVGAGI. This CDR3 is CASSYSQAISGNTIYF. In DNA, the CDR3 is TGTGCCAGCAGTTACTCCCAGGCGATTTCGGGAAACACCATATATTTT.

A few counts support this clone. V gene TRBV5-6 combines with J gene TRBJ2-7; TRBD2 agrees at 9 bases. The V gene's germline CDR1 is SGHDT and CDR2 YYEEEE. The CDR3 runs to 16 residues. The ends lost 4 bases at V and 5 bases at J; junction bases unmatched: 13. The CDR3 bases are TGTGCCAGCAGCCCGGCTTGGGGCGGGGGGGCCCACGAGCAGTACTTC. Translated, it gives CASSPAWGGGAHEQYF.

The chain recombines TRBV6-5 with TRBJ2-7; the D gene is possibly TRBD1 (6 bases). Between the trimmed V and J ends, which lost 6 bases and 2 bases, there was a span of 11 bases. This CDR3 region has 13 residues. Germline V gives CDR1 MNHEY, CDR2 SVGAGI. CDR3 region: CASRPGQAYEQYF. Written as DNA, the CDR3 is TGTGCCAGCAGGCCGGGACAAGCCTACGAGCAGTACTTC.

The chain links TRBV9 to TRBJ2-2; possible D gene TRBD2, 6 bases. The germline CDR1 and CDR2 sequences are SGDLS and YYNGEE. Between the trimmed V and J ends, which lost 3 bases and 1 base, there was a span of 16 bases. The length of the CDR3 is 17 residues. In nucleotides, the CDR3 is TGTGCCAGCAGCGCGGGCCTAGCGCGGGGGAACACCGGGGAGCTGTTTTTT. It yields the protein CASSAGLARGNTGELFF.

This clone was observed a handful of times. The V and J genes are TRBV20-1 and TRBJ1-2, with TRBD1 identical over 9 bases. CDR3 length: 11 residues. With V trimmed by 6 bases and J by 7 bases, 3 bases remained unmatched. Germline lookup yields CDR1 DFQATT and CDR2 SNEGSKA (reference sequence). CDR3 DNA: TGCAGTGCCACAGGGGGCGTTGGCTACACCTTC. Residues: CSATGGVGYTF.

This clone has a handful of counts. The chain is built from TRBV29-1 and TRBJ2-5; 9 nucleotides line up with TRBD2. The V gene's germline CDR1 is SQVTM and CDR2 ANQGSEA. The ends lost 4 bases at V and 0 bases at J; junction bases unmatched: 6. This CDR3 contains 15 residues. CDR3 region: CSVVSGGLDQETQYF. The CDR3 bases are TGCAGCGTTGTCAGCGGGGGGCTTGACCAAGAGACCCAGTACTTC.

A few counts support this clone. The CDR3 reads CAISESGNTEAFF. The CDR3 DNA reads as TGTGCCATCAGTGAATCGGGGAACACTGAAGCTTTCTTT. The chain uses TRBV10-3 and TRBJ1-1, with unresolved D. CDR1 and CDR2 from the germline V gene are ENHRY and SYGVKD. CDR3 length: 13 amino acids. V gave up 3 bases and J gave up 1 base, with 6 bases separating them.

The sample holds a few counts of this clone. The CDR3 sequence: CASSFAGGSGQPQHF. CDR3 nucleotides: TGTGCCAGCAGTTTCGCAGGGGGTTCCGGGCAGCCCCAGCATTTT. This rearrangement joins TRBV27 to TRBJ1-5; 7 positions match TRBD1. The CDR3 consists of 15 residues. The J segment lost 7 bases and the V segment lost 3 bases, leaving 9 bases of the junction unmatched. CDR1 and CDR2 from the germline V gene are MNHEY and SMNVEV (reference sequence).

This rearrangement joins TRBV7-3 to TRBJ2-6; no clear D gene. V was trimmed by 5 bases and J by 0 bases, leaving 8 bases between them. The germline CDR1 and CDR2 sequences are SGHTA and FQGTGA. The CDR3 is 15 amino acids. CDR3 residues: CASSLEISGANVLTF. CDR3 nucleotides: TGTGCCAGCAGCCTCGAGATCTCTGGGGCCAACGTCCTGACTTTC.

V is TRBV18 and J is TRBJ1-1, with unresolved D. V lost 6 bases and J lost 4, with 15 bases in between. The CDR3 sequence is 14 residues long. The V gene's germline CDR1 is KGHSH and CDR2 LQKENI. CDR3 nucleotides: TGTGCCAGCTCCGTCACAGAAGTGGCCACTGAAGCTTTCTTT. As protein: CASSVTEVATEAFF.

This chain joins TRBV11-3 and TRBJ2-5; TRBD2 agrees at 7 bases. The CDR3 covers 15 residues. Germline CDR1 is SGHNT and CDR2 is YENEEA. With V trimmed by 5 bases and J by 1 base, 7 bases remained unmatched. The CDR3 DNA reads TGTGCCAGCAGCCAAAGCGGCGGGAGCCAAGAGACCCAGTACTTC. It encodes CASSQSGGSQETQYF. Drawing the rest from reference TRBV11-3 and TRBJ2-5, the complete variable domain is EAGVVQSPRYKIIEKKQPVAFWCNPISGHNTLYWYLQNLGQGPELLIRYENEEAVDDSQLPKDRFSAERLKGVDSTLKIQPAELGDSAVYLCASSQSGGSQETQYFGPGTRLLVL.

V gene TRBV25-1 combines with J gene TRBJ1-6, with D uncertain. There are 17 residues in the CDR3. The germline gives CDR1 MGHDK, CDR2 SYGVNS. V lost 3 bases and J lost 6, with 18 bases in between. Here the CDR3 reads CASSDPSRGLGNSPLHF. The CDR3, as DNA: TGTGCCAGCAGTGATCCAAGCCGCGGTCTAGGTAATTCACCCCTCCACTTT.

This clone was observed a handful of times. This chain uses TRBV7-2 with TRBJ2-1, with 8 bases aligning to TRBD1. The CDR3 totals 16 residues. Germline values: CDR1 SGHTA, CDR2 FQGNSA. Unmatched junction bases numbered 8, after V lost 4 bases and J lost 3 bases. The CDR3 DNA reads TGTGCCAGCAGCTCCCACGGACAGGGAAACTACAATGAGCAGTTCTTC. As protein: CASSSHGQGNYNEQFF. The full variable domain, completed using reference TRBV7-2 and TRBJ2-1, is GAGVSQSPSNKVTEKGKDVELRCDPISGHTALYWYRQSLGQGLEFLIYFQGNSAPDKSGLPSDRFSAERTGGSVSTLTIQRTQQEDSAVYLCASSSHGQGNYNEQFFGPGTRLTVL.

Only a few counts were recorded for this clone. This CDR3 reads CASSPRGAGGGYEQFF. In DNA, the CDR3 is TGTGCCAGCAGCCCACGAGGAGCGGGGGGGGGATATGAGCAGTTCTTC. The chain carries TRBV9 and TRBJ2-1, with 10 bases identical to TRBD2. The germline V gene encodes CDR1 SGDLS and CDR2 YYNGEE. This CDR3 has 16 amino acids. V lost 4 bases to trimming and J lost 8 bases; unmatched junction nucleotides: 12.

A few counts support this clone. Distinct nucleotide sequences in the sample also encode this CDR3. This chain connects TRBV5-1 to TRBJ2-1; 7 nucleotides line up with TRBD2. Germline V gives CDR1 SGHRS, CDR2 YFSETQ. The CDR3 is made up of 14 amino acids. V lost 2 bases, J lost 5 bases, and 4 bases stayed unmatched. CDR3 DNA: TGCGCCAGCAGCTTCTTGGCGGGAGACAATGAGCAGTTCTTC. Translated: CASSFLAGDNEQFF. The variable domain in full, with the rest retrieved from reference TRBV5-1 and TRBJ2-1, is KAGVTQTPRYLIKTRGQQVTLSCSPISGHRSVSWYQQTPGQGLQFLFEYFSETQRNKGNFPGRFSGRQFSNSRSEMNVSTLELGDSALYLCASSFLAGDNEQFFGPGTRLTVL.

This clone has at least ten counts. The rearrangement links TRBV4-1 to TRBJ1-2; TRBD1 might be the D (6 bases). The V end was cut by 6 bases, the J end by 4 bases, with 12 bases between. Germline loops: CDR1 MGHRA, CDR2 YSYEKL. The length of the CDR3 is 13 residues. The CDR3 region has the DNA TGCGCCAGCAGTCGAACAGGGACCTATGGCTACACCTTC. Translated, it gives CASSRTGTYGYTF.

The chain couples TRBV7-9 to TRBJ1-1; TRBD1 agrees at 8 bases. Trimming cost V 6 bases and J 0 bases; bases outside gene matches: 6. The V gene's germline CDR1 is SEHNR and CDR2 FQNEAQ (reference sequence). The CDR3 loop spans 15 amino acids. As DNA, the CDR3 is TGTGCCAGCAGGCAACAGGGGGGGATGAACACTGAAGCTTTCTTT. It encodes CASRQQGGMNTEAFF.

CDR3 sequence reads: CASSLVLAGGNEQYF. In nucleotides, the CDR3 is TGCGCCAGCAGCTTGGTCCTAGCGGGGGGGAACGAGCAGTACTTC. The chain uses TRBV5-1 and TRBJ2-7; the match to TRBD2 covers 12 bases. There are 15 residues in the CDR3. Per germline, CDR1 SGHRS and CDR2 YFSETQ. V shed 0 bases and J 5 bases; nucleotides not matched to a gene: 3.